This TCR beta chain was identified in a study of T-cell memory formation after mild COVID-19 (dated by TCRdb to the early 2020s). Broadly, across the study: TCR sequence clusters from the two donors were found to be largely donor specific. The cohort comprised two young, previously healthy adult volunteers, one female and one male. T-cell clones expanding and contracting after mild COVID-19 in two donors were tracked by longitudinal TCRalpha and TCRbeta repertoire sequencing.

As concerns this clonotype: What antigen it recognizes has not been identified. The record has no base qualities; no much larger clone is one base away.

Study-level results and caveats: Contracting CD4+ clones appeared mostly in the CM and EM memory subsets, whereas CD8+ clones were enriched in EMRA. The study covered only a couple of mild cases, and larger cohorts including severe cases with pre-infection samples were considered necessary. The second-wave clones that peaked on day 37 were not confirmed to be SARS-CoV-2 specific. Some responding clones were detected in pre-infection memory, suggesting pre-existing cross-reactive memory T cells joined the SARS-CoV-2 response. Balanced CD4/CD8 phenotypes were observed for clones contracting from day 15 to 85, whereas a bias towards CD4+ was observed for a second wave of clones expanding from day 15 to 37.

Ficoll-Paque density gradient centrifugation was used to isolate PBMCs. CDR1 and CDR2, looked up from the germline V gene, are LGHNA and YNFKEQ. Spanning cysteine to phenylalanine, the CDR3 consists of 17 amino acids. Just the 51-base CDR3 DNA is kept, in frame starting at base 1. Trimming accounts for 0 bases at V and 2 bases at J, while the number of junction bases matched to no gene is 5. The sample was run on an Illumina NovaSeq 6000. Using 5'RACE with constant-segment primers, TCRalpha and TCRbeta cDNA libraries were constructed, with sample barcodes and unique molecular identifiers added in the process. Trizol reagent was used to extract RNA from every sample. Amplification of the libraries took two PCR steps, and the second step added a second sample barcode plus Illumina TruSeq adapters. Sequencing of the libraries was done on an Illumina NovaSeq, producing 2 x 150 bp paired-end reads. In the authors' own workflow: The reads were demultiplexed and collapsed into UMI-guided consensus sequences using migec v1.2.7. Using mixcr v2.1.11, the UMI consensuses were aligned to TRA and TRB V and J templates and assembled into clonotypes. A clonotype was counted as expanded or contracted only when both edgeR and NoisET called the clonotype significant, with the noise models trained on biological replicates. For edgeR calls, a false discovery rate-adjusted p below 0.01 and a log2 fold-change threshold of 1 were applied. As an exploratory analysis of dynamics, max-normalized trajectories of the 1000 most abundant clonotypes were examined by PCA with hierarchical clustering. Separately sequenced CD4+ and CD8+ repertoires were used to assign the CD4 or CD8 phenotype of responding clones. The raw public reads went through TCRdb reprocessing: fastp at Q25, MiXCR clone calling, in-frame beta chains kept. Rows merge per CDR3 protein into single entries with the most common DNA and genes. V and J calls and clone size were set by TCRdb, not the authors. This sample holds hundreds of thousands of distinct CDR3 sequences; about 22% were observed only once. The top ten clones comprise 8.4% of the sample.

Sequenced material: PBMCs or a T cell subset sorted from them (not recorded which). The source is an adult woman who had mild COVID-19 (a few samples of this study predate the infection). The sample titles of this study are shuffled in the database, so cell type and time point are left out; the donor was told from shared clones. Recombination connected TRBV4-2 to TRBJ2-2, with 8 bases matching TRBD2. For the CDR3, the sequence is CASSQDWAGGNTGELFF. In nucleotides, the sequence is TGTGCCAGCAGCCAAGATTGGGCGGGGGGAAACACCGGGGAGCTGTTTTTT.